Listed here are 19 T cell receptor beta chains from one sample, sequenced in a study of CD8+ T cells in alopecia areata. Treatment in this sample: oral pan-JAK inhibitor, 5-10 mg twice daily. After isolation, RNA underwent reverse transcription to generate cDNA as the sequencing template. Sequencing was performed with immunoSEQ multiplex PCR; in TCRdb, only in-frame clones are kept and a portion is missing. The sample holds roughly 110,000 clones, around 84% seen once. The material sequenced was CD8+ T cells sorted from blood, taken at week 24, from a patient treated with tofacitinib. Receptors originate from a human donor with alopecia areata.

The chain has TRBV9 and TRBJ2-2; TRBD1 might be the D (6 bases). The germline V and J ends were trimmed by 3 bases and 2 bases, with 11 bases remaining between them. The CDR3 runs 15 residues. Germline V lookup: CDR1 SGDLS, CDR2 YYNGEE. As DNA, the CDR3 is TGTGCCAGCAGCGGGATGGACAGAAACACCGGGGAGCTGTTTTTT. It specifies CASSGMDRNTGELFF.

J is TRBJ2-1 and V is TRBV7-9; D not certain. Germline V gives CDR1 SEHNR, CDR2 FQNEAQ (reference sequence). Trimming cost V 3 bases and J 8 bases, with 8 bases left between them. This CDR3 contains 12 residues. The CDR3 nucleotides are TGTGCCAGCAGCTTTACTTCAGATGAGCAGTTCTTC. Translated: CASSFTSDEQFF.

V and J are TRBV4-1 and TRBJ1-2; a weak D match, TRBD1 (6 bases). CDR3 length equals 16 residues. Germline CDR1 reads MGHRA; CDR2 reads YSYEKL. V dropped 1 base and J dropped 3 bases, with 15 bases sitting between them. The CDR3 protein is CASSQVPGAQDYGYTF. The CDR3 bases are TGCGCCAGCAGCCAAGTTCCAGGGGCCCAAGACTATGGCTACACCTTC.

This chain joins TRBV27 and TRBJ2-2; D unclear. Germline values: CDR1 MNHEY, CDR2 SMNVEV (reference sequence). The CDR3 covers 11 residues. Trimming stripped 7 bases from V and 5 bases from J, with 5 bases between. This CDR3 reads CASTNTGELFF. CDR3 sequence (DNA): TGTGCCAGCACAAATACCGGGGAGCTGTTTTTT.

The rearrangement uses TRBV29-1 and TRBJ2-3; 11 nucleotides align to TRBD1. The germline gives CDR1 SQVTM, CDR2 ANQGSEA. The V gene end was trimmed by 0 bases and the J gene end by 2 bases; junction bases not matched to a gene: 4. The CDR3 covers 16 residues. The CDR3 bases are TGCAGCGTTGAAGATGTGGACAGGGGGCTCACAGATACGCAGTATTTT. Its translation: CSVEDVDRGLTDTQYF.

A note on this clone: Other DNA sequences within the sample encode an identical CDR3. Here the CDR3 DNA reads TGTGCCAGCATCAGGGGCACTGAAGCTTTCTTT. It specifies CASIRGTEAFF. The V gene is TRBV27, the J gene TRBJ1-1; maybe TRBD1 (6 bases). V lost 7 bases to trimming and J lost 4 bases, with 7 bases between them. The CDR3 is 11 amino acids. Germline assignment: CDR1 MNHEY and CDR2 SMNVEV (reference sequence).

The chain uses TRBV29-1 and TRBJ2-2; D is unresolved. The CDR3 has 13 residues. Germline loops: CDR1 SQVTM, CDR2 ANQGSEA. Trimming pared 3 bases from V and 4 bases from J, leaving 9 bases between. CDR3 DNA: TGCAGCGTTGATCCCCATCTCACCGGGGAGCTGTTTTTT. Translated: CSVDPHLTGELFF.

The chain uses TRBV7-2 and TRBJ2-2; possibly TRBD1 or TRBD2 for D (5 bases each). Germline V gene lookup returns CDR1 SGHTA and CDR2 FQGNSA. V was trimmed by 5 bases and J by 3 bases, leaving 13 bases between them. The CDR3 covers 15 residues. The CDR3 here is CASSAPGRDTGELFF. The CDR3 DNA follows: TGTGCCAGCAGCGCACCGGGACGGGACACCGGGGAGCTGTTTTTT.

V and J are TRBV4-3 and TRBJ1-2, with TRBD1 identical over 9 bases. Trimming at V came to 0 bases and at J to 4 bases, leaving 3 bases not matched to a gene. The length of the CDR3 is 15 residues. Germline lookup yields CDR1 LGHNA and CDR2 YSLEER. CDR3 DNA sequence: TGCGCCAGCAGCCAAGAGGACAGGGGTGGCTATGGCTACACCTTC. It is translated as CASSQEDRGGYGYTF.

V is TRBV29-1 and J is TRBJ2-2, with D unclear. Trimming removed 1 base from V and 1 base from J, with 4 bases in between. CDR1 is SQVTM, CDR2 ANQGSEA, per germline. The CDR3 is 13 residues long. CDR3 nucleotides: TGCAGCGTTGAAGCAGGGAACACCGGGGAGCTGTTTTTT. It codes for CSVEAGNTGELFF.

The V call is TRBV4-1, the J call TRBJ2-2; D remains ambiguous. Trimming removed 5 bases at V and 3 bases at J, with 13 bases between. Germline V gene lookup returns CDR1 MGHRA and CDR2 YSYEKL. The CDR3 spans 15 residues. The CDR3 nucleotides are TGCGCCAGCAGCGCCCGGGCCCTAGACACCGGGGAGCTGTTTTTT. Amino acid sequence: CASSARALDTGELFF.

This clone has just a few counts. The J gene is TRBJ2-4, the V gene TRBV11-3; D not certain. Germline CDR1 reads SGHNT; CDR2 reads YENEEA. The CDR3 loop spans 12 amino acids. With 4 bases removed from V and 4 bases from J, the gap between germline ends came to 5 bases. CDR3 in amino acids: CASSSEKNIQYF. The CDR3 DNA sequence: TGTGCCAGCAGCTCGGAAAAAAACATTCAGTACTTC.

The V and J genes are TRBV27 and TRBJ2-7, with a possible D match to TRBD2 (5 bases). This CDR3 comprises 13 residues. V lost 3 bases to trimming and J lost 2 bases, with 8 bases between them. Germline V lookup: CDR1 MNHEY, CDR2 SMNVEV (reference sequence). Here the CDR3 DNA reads TGTGCCAGCAGTTTGGGAGTAACCTACGAGCAGTACTTC. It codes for CASSLGVTYEQYF.

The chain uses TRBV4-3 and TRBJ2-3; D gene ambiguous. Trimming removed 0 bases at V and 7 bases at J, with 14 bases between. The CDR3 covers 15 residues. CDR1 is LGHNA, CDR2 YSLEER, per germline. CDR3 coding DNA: TGCGCCAGCAGCCAAGATCCCGTTACATTTAATACGCAGTATTTT. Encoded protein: CASSQDPVTFNTQYF.

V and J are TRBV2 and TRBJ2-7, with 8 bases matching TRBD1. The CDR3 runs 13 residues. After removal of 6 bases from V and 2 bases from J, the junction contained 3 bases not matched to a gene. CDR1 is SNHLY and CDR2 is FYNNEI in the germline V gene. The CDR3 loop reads CASRETGAYEQYF. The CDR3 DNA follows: TGTGCCAGCAGGGAGACAGGGGCCTACGAGCAGTACTTC. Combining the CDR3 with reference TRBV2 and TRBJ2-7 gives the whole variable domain EPEVTQTPSHQVTQMGQEVILRCVPISNHLYFYWYRQILGQKVEFLVSFYNNEISEKSEIFDDQFSVERPDGSNFTLKIRSTKLEDSAMYFCASRETGAYEQYFGPGTRLTVT.

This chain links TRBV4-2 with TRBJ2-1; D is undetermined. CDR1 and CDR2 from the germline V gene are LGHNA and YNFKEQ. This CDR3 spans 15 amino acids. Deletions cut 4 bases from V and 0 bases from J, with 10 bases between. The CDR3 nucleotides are TGTGCCAGCAGCCTCCCGGGTAGCTCCTACAATGAGCAGTTCTTC. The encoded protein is CASSLPGSSYNEQFF.

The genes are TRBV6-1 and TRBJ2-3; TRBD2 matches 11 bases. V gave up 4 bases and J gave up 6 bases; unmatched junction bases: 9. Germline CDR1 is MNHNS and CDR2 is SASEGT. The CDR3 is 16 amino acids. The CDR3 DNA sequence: TGTGCCAGCAGTGCGCTGACTAGCGGGGACCGGGATACGCAGTATTTT. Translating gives CASSALTSGDRDTQYF.

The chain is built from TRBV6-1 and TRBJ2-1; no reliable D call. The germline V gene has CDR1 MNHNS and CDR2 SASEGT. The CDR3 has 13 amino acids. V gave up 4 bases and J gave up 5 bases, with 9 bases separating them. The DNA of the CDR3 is TGTGCCAGCAGTGGAGGATGGGACAATGAGCAGTTCTTC. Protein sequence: CASSGGWDNEQFF.

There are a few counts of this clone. CDR3 coding DNA: TGTGCCAGCAGCTTATTCCGGACTGGGGTCCCCTCTAGCACAGATACGCAGTATTTT. Its translation: CASSLFRTGVPSSTDTQYF. This sequence joins TRBV7-2 and TRBJ2-3; tentative D call: TRBD2 (5 bases). The CDR3 covers 19 residues. Germline assignment: CDR1 SGHTA and CDR2 FQGNSA. The ends were cut back, 2 bases at V and 0 bases at J, with 21 bases in the middle.